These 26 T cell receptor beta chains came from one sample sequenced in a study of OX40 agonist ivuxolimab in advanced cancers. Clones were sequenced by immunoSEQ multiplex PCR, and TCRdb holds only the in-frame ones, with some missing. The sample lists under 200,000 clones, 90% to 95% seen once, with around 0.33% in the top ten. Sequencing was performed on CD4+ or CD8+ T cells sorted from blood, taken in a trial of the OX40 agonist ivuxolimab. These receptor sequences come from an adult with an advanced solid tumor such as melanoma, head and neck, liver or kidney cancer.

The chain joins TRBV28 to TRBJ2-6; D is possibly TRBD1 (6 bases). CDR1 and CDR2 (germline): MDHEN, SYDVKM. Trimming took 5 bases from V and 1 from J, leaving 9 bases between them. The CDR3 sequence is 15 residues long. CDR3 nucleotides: TGTGCCAGCAGTGCAACAGGGTCTGGGGCCAACGTCCTGACTTTC. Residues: CASSATGSGANVLTF.

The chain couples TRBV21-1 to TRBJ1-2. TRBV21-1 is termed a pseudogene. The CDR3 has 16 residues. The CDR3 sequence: CASPKEAAVPPYGYTF. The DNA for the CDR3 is TGTGCCAGCCCAAAGGAGGCGGCAGTGCCCCCCTATGGCTACACCTTC.

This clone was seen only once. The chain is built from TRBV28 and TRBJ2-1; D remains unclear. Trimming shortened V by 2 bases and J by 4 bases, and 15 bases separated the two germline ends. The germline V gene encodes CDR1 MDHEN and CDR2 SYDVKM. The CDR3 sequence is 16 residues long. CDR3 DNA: TGTGCCAGCAGTTTACTAGACGGAACCCTTTACAATGAGCAGTTCTTC. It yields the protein CASSLLDGTLYNEQFF.

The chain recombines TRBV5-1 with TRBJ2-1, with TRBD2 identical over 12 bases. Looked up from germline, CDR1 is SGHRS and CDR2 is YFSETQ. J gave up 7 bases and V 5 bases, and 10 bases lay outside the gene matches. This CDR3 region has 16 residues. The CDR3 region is CASRPPGLAGKNEQFF. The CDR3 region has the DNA TGCGCCAGCAGGCCCCCTGGACTAGCGGGAAAGAATGAGCAGTTCTTC. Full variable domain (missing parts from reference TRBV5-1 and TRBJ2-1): KAGVTQTPRYLIKTRGQQVTLSCSPISGHRSVSWYQQTPGQGLQFLFEYFSETQRNKGNFPGRFSGRQFSNSRSEMNVSTLELGDSALYLCASRPPGLAGKNEQFFGPGTRLTVL.

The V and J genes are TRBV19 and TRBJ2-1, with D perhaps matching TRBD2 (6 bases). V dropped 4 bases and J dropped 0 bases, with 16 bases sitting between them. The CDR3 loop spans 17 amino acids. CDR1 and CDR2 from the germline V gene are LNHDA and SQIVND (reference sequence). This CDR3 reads CASSTSPGRNSYNEQFF. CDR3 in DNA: TGTGCCAGTAGTACCTCCCCGGGGAGGAACTCCTACAATGAGCAGTTCTTC.

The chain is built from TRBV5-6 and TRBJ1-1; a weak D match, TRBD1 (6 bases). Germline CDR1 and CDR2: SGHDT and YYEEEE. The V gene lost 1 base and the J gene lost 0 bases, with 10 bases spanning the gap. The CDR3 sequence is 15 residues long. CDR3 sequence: CASSLLDRLNTEAFF. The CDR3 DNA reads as TGTGCCAGCAGCTTGTTGGACAGACTGAACACTGAAGCTTTCTTT.

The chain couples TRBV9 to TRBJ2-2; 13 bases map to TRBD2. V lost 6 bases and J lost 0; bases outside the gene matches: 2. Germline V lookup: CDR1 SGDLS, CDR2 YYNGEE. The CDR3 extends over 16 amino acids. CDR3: CASKGLAGSNTGELFF. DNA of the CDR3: TGTGCCAGCAAGGGACTAGCGGGGTCGAACACCGGGGAGCTGTTTTTT.

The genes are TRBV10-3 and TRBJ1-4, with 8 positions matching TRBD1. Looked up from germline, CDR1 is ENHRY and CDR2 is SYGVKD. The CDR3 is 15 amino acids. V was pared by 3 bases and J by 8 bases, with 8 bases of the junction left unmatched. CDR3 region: CAISDPTGGEEKLFF. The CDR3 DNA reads TGTGCCATCAGTGACCCAACAGGGGGGGAAGAAAAACTGTTTTTT.

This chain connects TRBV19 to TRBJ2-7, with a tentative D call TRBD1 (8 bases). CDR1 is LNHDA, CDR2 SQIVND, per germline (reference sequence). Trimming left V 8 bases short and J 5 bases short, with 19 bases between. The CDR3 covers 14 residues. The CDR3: CASRSGTGVNEQYF. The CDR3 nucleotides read TGTGCCAGTCGAAGCGGGACAGGTGTTAACGAGCAGTACTTC.

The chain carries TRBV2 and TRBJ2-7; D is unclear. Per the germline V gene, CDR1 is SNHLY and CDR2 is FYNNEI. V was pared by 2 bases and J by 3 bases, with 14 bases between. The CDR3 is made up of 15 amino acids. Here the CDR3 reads CASSEIEISNYEQYF. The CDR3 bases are TGTGCCAGCAGTGAAATTGAGATTAGCAACTACGAGCAGTACTTC. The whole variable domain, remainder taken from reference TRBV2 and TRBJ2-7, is EPEVTQTPSHQVTQMGQEVILRCVPISNHLYFYWYRQILGQKVEFLVSFYNNEISEKSEIFDDQFSVERPDGSNFTLKIRSTKLEDSAMYFCASSEIEISNYEQYFGPGTRLTVT.

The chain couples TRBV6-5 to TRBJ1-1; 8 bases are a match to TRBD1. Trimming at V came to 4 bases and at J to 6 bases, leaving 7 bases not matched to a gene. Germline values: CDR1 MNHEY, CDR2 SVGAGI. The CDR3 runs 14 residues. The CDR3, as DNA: TGTGCCAGCAGTTCACCCAGGGGGCTGGCTGAAGCTTTCTTT. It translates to CASSSPRGLAEAFF.

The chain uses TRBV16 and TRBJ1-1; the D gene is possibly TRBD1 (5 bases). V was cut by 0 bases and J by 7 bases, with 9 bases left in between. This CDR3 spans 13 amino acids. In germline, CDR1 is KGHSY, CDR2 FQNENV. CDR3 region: CASSQSRGSEAFF. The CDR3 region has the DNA TGTGCCAGCAGCCAATCGAGGGGAAGTGAAGCTTTCTTT.

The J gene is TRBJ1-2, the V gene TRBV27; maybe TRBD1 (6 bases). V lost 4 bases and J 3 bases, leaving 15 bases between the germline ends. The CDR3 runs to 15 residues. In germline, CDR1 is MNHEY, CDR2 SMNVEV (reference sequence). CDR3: CASSSKGVLDYGYTF. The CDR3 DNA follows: TGTGCCAGCAGTTCAAAGGGGGTTTTGGACTATGGCTACACCTTC.

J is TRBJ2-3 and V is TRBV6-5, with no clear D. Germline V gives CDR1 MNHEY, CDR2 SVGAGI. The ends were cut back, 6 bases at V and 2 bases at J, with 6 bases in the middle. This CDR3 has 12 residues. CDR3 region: CASSGPTDTQYF. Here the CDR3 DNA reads TGTGCCAGCAGCGGACCCACAGATACGCAGTATTTT.

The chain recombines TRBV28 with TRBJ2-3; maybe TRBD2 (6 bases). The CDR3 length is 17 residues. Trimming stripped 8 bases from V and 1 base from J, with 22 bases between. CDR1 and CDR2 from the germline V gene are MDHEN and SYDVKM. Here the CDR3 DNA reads TGTGCCAGCGTCTTAGGAGGGGCTGTAACTGGCACAGATACGCAGTATTTT. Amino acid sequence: CASVLGGAVTGTDTQYF.

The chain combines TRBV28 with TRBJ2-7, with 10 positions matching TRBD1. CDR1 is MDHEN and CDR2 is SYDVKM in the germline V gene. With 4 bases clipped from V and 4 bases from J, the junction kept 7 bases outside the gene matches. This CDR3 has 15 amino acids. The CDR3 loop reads CASSSGTGAPYEQYF. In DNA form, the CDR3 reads TGTGCCAGCAGTTCCGGGACAGGGGCCCCGTACGAGCAGTACTTC.

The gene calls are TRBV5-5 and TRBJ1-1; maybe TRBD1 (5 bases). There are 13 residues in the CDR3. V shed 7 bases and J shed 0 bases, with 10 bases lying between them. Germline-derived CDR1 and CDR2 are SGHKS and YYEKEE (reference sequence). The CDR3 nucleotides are TGTGCCAGCGGGCACAGGTTGAACACTGAAGCTTTCTTT. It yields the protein CASGHRLNTEAFF.

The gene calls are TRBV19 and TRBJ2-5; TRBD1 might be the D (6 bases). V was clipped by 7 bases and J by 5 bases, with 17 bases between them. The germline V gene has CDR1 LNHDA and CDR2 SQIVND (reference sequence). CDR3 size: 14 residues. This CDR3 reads CASTTGRRGETQYF. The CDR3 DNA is TGTGCCAGTACCACAGGGAGAAGGGGGGAGACCCAGTACTTC.

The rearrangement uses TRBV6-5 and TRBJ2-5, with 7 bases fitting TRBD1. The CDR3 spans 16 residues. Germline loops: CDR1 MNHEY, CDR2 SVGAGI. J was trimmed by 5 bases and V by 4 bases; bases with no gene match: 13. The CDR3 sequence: CASSSYSGTVGETQYF. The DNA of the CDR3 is TGTGCCAGCAGTTCCTACTCGGGGACAGTTGGGGAGACCCAGTACTTC.

CDR3 sequence (DNA): TGTGCCAGCAGCCCCCAAGGCCAGGGGGACTATGGCTACACCTTC. It yields the protein CASSPQGQGDYGYTF. The genes are TRBV9 and TRBJ1-2, with 7 bases lining up with TRBD1. This CDR3 contains 15 residues. V gave up 4 bases and J gave up 3 bases; unmatched junction bases: 9. Germline loops: CDR1 SGDLS, CDR2 YYNGEE. Looking up the rest from reference TRBV9 and TRBJ1-2 gives the full variable domain: DSGVTQTPKHLITATGQRVTLRCSPRSGDLSVYWYQQSLDQGLQFLIQYYNGEERAKGNILERFSAQQFPDLHSELNLSSLELGDSALYFCASSPQGQGDYGYTFGSGTRLTVV.

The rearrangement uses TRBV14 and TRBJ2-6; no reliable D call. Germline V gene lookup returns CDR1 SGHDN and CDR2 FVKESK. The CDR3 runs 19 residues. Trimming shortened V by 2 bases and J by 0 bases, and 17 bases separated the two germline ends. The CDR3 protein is CASSQIRYGPSSGANVLTF. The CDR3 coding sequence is TGTGCCAGCAGCCAAATTCGGTACGGCCCAAGCTCTGGGGCCAACGTCCTGACTTTC.

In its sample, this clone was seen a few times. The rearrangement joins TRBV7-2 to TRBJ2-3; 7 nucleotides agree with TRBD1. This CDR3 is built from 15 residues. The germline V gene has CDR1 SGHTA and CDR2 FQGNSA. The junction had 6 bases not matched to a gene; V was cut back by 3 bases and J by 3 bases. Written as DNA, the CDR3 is TGTGCCAGCAGCTTTGGGTCGACAGGGACAGATACGCAGTATTTT. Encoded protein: CASSFGSTGTDTQYF. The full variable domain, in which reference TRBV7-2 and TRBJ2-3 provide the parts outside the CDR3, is GAGVSQSPSNKVTEKGKDVELRCDPISGHTALYWYRQSLGQGLEFLIYFQGNSAPDKSGLPSDRFSAERTGGSVSTLTIQRTQQEDSAVYLCASSFGSTGTDTQYFGPGTRLTVL.

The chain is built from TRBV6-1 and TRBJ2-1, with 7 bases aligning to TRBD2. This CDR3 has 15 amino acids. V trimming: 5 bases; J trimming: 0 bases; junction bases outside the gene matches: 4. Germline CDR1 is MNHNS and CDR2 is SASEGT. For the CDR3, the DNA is TGTGCCAGCAGTTGGGGGGGAAGCTCCTACAATGAGCAGTTCTTC. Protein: CASSWGGSSYNEQFF.

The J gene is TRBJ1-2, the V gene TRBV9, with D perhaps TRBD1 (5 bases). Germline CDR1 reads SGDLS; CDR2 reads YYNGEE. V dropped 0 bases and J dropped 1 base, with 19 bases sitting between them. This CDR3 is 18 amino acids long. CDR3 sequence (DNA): TGTGCCAGCAGCGTAGGGTTGCCCCACGGGGGACTTAACTATGGCTACACCTTC. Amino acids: CASSVGLPHGGLNYGYTF. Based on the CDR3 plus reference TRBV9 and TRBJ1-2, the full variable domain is DSGVTQTPKHLITATGQRVTLRCSPRSGDLSVYWYQQSLDQGLQFLIQYYNGEERAKGNILERFSAQQFPDLHSELNLSSLELGDSALYFCASSVGLPHGGLNYGYTFGSGTRLTVV.

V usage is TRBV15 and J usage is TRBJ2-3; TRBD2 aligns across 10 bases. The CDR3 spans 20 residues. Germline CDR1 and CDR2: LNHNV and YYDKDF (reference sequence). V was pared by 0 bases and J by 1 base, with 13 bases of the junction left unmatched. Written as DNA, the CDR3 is TGTGCCACCAGCAGAGAAAAAAGCGGGAGGGCCTTTACTCGCACAGATACGCAGTATTTT. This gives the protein CATSREKSGRAFTRTDTQYF.

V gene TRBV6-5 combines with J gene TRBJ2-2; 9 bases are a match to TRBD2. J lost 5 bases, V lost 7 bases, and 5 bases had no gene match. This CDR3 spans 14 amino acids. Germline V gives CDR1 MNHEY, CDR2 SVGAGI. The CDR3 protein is CASTPGLATGELFF. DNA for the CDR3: TGTGCCAGCACCCCCGGACTAGCGACCGGGGAGCTGTTTTTT.